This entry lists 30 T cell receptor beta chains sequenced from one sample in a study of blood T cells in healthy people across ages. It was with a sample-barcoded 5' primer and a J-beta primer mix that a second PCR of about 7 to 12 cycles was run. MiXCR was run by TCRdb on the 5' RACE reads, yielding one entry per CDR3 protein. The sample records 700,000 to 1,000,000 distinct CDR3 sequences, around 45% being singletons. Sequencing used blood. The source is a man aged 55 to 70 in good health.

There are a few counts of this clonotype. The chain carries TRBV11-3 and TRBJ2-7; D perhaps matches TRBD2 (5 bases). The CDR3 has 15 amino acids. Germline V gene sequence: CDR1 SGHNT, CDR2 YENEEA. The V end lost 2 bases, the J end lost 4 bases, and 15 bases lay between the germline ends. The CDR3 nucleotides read TGTGCCAGCAGCTTACTACTAGATCGGGGATACGAGCAGTACTTC. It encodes CASSLLLDRGYEQYF.

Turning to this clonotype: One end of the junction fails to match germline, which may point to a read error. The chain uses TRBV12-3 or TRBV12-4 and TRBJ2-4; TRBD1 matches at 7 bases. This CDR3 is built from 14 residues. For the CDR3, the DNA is TGTGGCAGCAGTCTCGGGACAGTCGGTAACATTCAGTACTTC. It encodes CGSSLGTVGNIQYF.

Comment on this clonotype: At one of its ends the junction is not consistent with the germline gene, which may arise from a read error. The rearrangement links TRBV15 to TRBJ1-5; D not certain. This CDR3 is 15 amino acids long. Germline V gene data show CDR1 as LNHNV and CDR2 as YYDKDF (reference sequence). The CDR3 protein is CATSRDLGKNRPQHF. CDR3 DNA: TGTGCCACCAGCAGAGATTTGGGAAAGAATCGGCCCCAGCATTTT.

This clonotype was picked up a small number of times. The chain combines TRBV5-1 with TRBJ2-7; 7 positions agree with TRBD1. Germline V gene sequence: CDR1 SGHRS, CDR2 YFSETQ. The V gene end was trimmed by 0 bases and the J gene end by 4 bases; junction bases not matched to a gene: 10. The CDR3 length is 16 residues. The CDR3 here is CASSLERGLVGYEQYF. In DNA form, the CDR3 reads TGCGCCAGCAGCTTGGAGAGGGGGCTCGTTGGGTACGAGCAGTACTTC.

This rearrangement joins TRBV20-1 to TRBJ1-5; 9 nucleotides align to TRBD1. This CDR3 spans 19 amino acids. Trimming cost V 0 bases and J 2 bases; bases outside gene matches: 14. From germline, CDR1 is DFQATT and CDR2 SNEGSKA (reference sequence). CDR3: CSARDLGQGTIWGNQPQHF. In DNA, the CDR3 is TGCAGTGCTAGAGATTTAGGACAGGGGACCATCTGGGGCAATCAGCCCCAGCATTTT.

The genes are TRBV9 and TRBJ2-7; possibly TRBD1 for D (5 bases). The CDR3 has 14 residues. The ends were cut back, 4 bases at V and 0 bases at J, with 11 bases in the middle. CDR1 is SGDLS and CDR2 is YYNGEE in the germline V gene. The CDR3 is CASSLDTISYEQYF. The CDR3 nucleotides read TGTGCCAGCAGCCTGGACACAATCTCCTACGAGCAGTACTTC.

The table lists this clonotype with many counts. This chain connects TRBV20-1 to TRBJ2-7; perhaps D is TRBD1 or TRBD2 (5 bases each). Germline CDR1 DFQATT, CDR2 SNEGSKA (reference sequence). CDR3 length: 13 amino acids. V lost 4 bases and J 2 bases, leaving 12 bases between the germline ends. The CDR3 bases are TGCAGTGCTACCGGGACGGGTACCTACGAGCAGTACTTC. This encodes CSATGTGTYEQYF.

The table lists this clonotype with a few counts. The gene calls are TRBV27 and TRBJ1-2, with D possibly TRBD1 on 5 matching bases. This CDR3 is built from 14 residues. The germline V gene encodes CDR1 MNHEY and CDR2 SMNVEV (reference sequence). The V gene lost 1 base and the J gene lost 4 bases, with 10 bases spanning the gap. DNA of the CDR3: TGTGCCAGCAGTTTATTCAGGGATGGCTATGGCTACACCTTC. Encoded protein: CASSLFRDGYGYTF.

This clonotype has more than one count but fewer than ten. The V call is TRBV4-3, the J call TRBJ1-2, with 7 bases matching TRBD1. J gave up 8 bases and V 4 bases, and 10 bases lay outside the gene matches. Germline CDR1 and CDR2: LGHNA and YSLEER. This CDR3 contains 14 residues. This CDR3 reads CASSPTDRRKGYTF. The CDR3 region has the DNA TGCGCCAGCAGCCCAACGGACAGGAGGAAAGGCTACACCTTC.

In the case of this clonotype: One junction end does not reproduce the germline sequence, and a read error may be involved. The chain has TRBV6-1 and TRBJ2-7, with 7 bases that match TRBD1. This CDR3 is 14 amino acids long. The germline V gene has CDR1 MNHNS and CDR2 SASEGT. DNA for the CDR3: TGTGCCAGCAGTGGTACAGGGGTATCCTCCGAGCAGTACTTC. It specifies CASSGTGVSSEQYF.

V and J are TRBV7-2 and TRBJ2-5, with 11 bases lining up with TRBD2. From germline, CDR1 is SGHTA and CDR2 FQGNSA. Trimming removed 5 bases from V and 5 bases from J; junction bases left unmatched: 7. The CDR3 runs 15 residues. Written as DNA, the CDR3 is TGTGCCAGCAGCGGATTAGCGGGGGGGCCTGAGACCCAGTACTTC. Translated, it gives CASSGLAGGPETQYF.

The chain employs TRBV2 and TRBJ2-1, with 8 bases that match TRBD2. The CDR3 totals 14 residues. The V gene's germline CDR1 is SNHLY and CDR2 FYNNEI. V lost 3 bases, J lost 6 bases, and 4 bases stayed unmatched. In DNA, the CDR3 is TGTGCCAGCAGTGAGCGACTAGCGACCAATGAGCAGTTCTTC. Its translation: CASSERLATNEQFF.

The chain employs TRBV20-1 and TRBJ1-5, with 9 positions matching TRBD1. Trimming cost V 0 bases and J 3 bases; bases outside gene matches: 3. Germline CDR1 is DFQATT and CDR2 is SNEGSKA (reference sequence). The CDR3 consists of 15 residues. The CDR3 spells CSARDWTGVNQPQHF. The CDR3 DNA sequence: TGCAGTGCTAGAGATTGGACAGGGGTCAATCAGCCCCAGCATTTT.

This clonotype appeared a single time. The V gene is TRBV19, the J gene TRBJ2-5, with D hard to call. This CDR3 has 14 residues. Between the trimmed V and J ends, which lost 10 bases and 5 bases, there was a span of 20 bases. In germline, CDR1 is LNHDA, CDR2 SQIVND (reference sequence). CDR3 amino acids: CATQNDLDSETQYF. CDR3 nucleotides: TGTGCCACACAGAATGACCTGGATTCCGAGACCCAGTACTTC.

CDR3 nucleotides: TGTGCCAGCACTAAGGGAGGCCTAGCCAAAAACATTCAGTACTTC. It yields the protein CASTKGGLAKNIQYF. The rearrangement joins TRBV28 to TRBJ2-4; TRBD2 is a possible D gene (6 bases). Trimming took 7 bases from V and 0 from J, leaving 13 bases between them. The CDR3 is 15 residues long. Germline V CDR1 and CDR2: MDHEN, SYDVKM.

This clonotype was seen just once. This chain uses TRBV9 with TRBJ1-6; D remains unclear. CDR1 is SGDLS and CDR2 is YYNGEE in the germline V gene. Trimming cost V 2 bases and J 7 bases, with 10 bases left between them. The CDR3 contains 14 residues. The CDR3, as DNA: TGTGCCAGCAGCGTCGGACGGACGAATTCACCCCTCCACTTT. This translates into CASSVGRTNSPLHF.

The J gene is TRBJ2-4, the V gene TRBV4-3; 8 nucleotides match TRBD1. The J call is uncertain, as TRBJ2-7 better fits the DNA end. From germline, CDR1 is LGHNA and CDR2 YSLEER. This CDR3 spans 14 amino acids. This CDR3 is CASSHGQGRYEQYF. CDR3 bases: TGCGCCAGCAGCCATGGACAGGGTCGATACGAGCAGTACTTC.

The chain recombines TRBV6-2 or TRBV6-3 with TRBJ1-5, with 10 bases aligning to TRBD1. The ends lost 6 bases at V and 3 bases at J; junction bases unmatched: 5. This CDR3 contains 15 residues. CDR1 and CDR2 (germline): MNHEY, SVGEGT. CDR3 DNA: TGTGCCAGCAGACCCGGGACAGGGGCCAATCAGCCCCAGCATTTT. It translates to CASRPGTGANQPQHF.

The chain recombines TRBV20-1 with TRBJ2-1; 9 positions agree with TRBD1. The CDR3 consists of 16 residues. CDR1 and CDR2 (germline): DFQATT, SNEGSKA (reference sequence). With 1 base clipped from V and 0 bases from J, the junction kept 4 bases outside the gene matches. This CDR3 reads CSARVLTGGSYNEQFF. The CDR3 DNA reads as TGCAGTGCTAGAGTCTTGACAGGGGGCTCCTACAATGAGCAGTTCTTC.

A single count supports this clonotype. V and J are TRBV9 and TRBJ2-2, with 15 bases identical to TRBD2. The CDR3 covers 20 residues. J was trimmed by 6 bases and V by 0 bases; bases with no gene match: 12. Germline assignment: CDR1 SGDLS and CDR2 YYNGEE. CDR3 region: CASSVDMGLAGGAIPGELFF. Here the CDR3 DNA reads TGTGCCAGCAGCGTAGATATGGGACTAGCGGGGGGTGCGATCCCCGGGGAGCTGTTTTTT. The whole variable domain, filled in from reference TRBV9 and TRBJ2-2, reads DSGVTQTPKHLITATGQRVTLRCSPRSGDLSVYWYQQSLDQGLQFLIQYYNGEERAKGNILERFSAQQFPDLHSELNLSSLELGDSALYFCASSVDMGLAGGAIPGELFFGEGSRLTVL.

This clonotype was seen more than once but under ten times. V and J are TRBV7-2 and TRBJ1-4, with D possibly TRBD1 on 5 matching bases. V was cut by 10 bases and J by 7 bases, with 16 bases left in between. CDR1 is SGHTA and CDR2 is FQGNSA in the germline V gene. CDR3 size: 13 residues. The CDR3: CAIKTGGTEKLFF. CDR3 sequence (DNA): TGTGCCATCAAAACGGGGGGTACTGAAAAACTGTTTTTT.

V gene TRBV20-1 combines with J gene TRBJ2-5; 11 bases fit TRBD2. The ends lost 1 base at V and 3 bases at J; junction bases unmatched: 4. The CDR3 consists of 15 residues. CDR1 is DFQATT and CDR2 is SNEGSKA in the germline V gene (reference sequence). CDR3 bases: TGCAGTGCTAGAGCTGCTAGCGGGGGGAAAGAGACCCAGTACTTC. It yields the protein CSARAASGGKETQYF.

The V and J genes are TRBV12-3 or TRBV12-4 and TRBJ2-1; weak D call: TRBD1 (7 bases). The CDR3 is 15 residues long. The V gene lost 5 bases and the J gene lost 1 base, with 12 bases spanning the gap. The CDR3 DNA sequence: TGTGCCAGCAGTGTACAGGGGACTTCCTACAATGAGCAGTTCTTC. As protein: CASSVQGTSYNEQFF.

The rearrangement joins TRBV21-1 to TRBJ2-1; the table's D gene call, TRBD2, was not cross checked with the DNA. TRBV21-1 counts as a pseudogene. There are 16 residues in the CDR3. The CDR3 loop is CASRPLPAGPGNEQFF. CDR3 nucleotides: TGTGCCAGCCGACCCCTCCCGGCGGGGCCCGGGAATGAGCAGTTCTTC.

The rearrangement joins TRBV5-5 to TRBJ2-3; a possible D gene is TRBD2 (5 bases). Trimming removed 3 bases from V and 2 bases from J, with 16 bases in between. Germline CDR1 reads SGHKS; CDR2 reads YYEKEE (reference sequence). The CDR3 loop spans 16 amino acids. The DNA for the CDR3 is TGTGCCAGCAGCTCGGACTTACGGGGAAACACAGATACGCAGTATTTT. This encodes CASSSDLRGNTDTQYF.

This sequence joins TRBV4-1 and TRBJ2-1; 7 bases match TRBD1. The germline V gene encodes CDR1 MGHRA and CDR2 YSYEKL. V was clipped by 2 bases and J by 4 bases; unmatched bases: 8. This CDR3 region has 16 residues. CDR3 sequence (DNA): TGCGCCAGCAGCCAAAGTCGACAGGGATATTACAATGAGCAGTTCTTC. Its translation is CASSQSRQGYYNEQFF.

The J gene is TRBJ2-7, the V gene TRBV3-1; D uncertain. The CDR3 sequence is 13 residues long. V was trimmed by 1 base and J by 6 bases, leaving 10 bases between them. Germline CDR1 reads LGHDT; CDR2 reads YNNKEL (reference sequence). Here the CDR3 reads CASSQGIVGEQYF. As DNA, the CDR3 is TGTGCCAGCAGCCAAGGTATAGTAGGCGAGCAGTACTTC.

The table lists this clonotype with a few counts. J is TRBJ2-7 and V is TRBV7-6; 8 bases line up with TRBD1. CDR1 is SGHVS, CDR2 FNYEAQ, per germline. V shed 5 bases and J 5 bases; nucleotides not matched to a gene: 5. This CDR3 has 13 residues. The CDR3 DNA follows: TGTGCCAGCAGCATGGGACAGGACGACGAGCAGTACTTC. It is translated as CASSMGQDDEQYF.

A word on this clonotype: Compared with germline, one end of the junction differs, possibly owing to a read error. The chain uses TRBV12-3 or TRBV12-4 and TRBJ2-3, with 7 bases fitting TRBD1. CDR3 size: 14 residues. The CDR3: CASSGTALADTQYF. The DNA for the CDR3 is TGTGCCAGCTCCGGGACAGCCCTCGCAGATACGCAATATTTT.

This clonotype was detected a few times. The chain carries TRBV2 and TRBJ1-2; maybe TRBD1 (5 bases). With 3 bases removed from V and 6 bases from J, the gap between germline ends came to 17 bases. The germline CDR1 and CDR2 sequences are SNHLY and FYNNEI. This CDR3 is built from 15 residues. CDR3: CASSEQQVESNGYTF. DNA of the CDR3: TGTGCCAGCAGTGAGCAACAGGTCGAGTCGAATGGCTACACCTTC.